This entry features one T cell receptor beta chain sequence. Its antigen is not known. Genomic DNA (from each subset) was split evenly across several immunoSEQ plates. Sequencing was performed with immunoSEQ multiplex PCR; in TCRdb, only in-frame clones are kept and a portion is missing. The sample lists a few million clones; more than 80% were seen once. The sample comes from a study of shared clonotypes between healthy human individuals. About the study: For every donor, three CD4 naive, three CD4 memory, two CD8 naive and one CD8 memory plates were used. Broader study findings: The generation probabilities recorded for non-shared clonotypes fell below those of clonotypes shared by all four donors.

There are 14 residues in the CDR3. Germline V CDR1 and CDR2: SGHRS, YFSETQ. The V and J ends lost 2 bases and 8 bases respectively, with 13 bases between them. CD45RA-negative memory and CD45RA+ naive subsets were split from the CD4+ cells. The sample was naive CD4+ T cells from PBMCs. Subset specified: CD45RA+ positively selected. This receptor was obtained from a man younger than 35 in good health. Some clones in this sample may be carry-over from other donors' samples. The chain recombines TRBV5-1 with TRBJ1-4; the D gene is possibly TRBD1 (5 bases). CDR3 sequence (DNA): TGCGCCAGCAGCTTATACCCGAGGGGCGAAAAACTGTTTTTT. Translating it yields CASSLYPRGEKLFF.